This T cell receptor (beta chain) was observed in a study of cytomegalovirus exposure and HLA in healthy donors. Study observations and caveats: Further analysis, carried out later, found HLA-associated TCR beta chains more clonally expanded than equally common other chains. When a later analysis was performed, an Asian-associated ancestry cluster reportedly had fewer N-insertions than the roughly 730-donor mean.

About this clone itself: Its antigen is unknown.

The PCR employed 60 Vbeta primers together with 13 Jbeta primers. The method was immunoSEQ multiplex PCR; TCRdb's version includes in-frame clones alone and lacks a portion of them. The sample lists about 170,000 clones; approximately 80% were seen once. The TCR sequence derives from a woman in her late teens or twenties in good health and CMV-seronegative. The sample taken for sequencing was PBMCs.

CDR3 DNA: TGTGCCAGCAGTGAAGCCCCAGGATTACGCACAGATACGCAGTATTTT. It encodes CASSEAPGLRTDTQYF. This chain joins TRBV2 and TRBJ2-3; no clear D. CDR3 length: 16 amino acids. V was trimmed by 0 bases and J by 1 base, leaving 11 bases between them. Germline V lookup: CDR1 SNHLY, CDR2 FYNNEI.